This T cell receptor beta chain is drawn from a study of blood T cell repertoires in COVID-19. Trimming stripped 1 base from V and 7 bases from J, with 12 bases between. Germline V gene data show CDR1 as SGHKS and CDR2 as YYEKEE (reference sequence). The CDR3 contains 14 residues. Sequencing was performed with immunoSEQ multiplex PCR; in TCRdb, only in-frame clones are kept and a portion is missing. Here the sample spans approximately 120,000 clones, approximately 85% being singletons. In its sample, this clone was seen once. This receptor was taken from a woman of 80 years or more with COVID-19, enrolled during active disease. The sample taken for sequencing was peripheral blood. This sequence joins TRBV5-5 and TRBJ2-1; possible D gene TRBD1, 6 bases. The CDR3 DNA reads TGTGCCAGCAGCTTGCAGGGGTCGGGGAATGAGCAGTTCTTC. It specifies CASSLQGSGNEQFF.